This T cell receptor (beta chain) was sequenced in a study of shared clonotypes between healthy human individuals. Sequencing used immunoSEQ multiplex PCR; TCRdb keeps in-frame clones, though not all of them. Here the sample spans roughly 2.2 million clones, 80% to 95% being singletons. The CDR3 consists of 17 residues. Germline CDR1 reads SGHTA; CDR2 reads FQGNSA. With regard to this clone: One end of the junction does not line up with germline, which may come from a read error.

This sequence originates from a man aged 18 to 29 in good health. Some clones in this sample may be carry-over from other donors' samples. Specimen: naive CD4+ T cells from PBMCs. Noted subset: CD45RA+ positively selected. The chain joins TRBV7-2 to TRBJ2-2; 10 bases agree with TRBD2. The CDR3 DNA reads TGTGCCAGCAGGTTAGGTGGAGTAGCGGGAGGAGCCGGGGAGCTGTTTTTT. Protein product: CASRLGGVAGGAGELFF.